The 10 T cell receptor beta chains presented below share a single source sample, sequenced in a study of early T cells in non-severe SARS-CoV-2 infection (dated by TCRdb to about 2021). Libraries came from 5' RACE. Sequencing instrument: NextSeq 500. TCRdb applied fastp at Q25 and MiXCR to the public reads, then kept only in-frame beta chains. Every distinct CDR3 protein forms one entry, paired with its most common genes and DNA. This sample lists approximately 90,000 distinct CDR3 sequences; approximately 17% were detected once. The ten top clones hold roughly 4.7% of the sample. The sample here was whole blood, taken at baseline. Receptors originate from an adult who was a healthcare worker with PCR-confirmed SARS-CoV-2 infection or an uninfected control (not recorded which).

The J gene is TRBJ2-7, the V gene TRBV28, with 8 nucleotides matching TRBD2. The CDR3 length is 14 residues. The germline CDR1 and CDR2 sequences are MDHEN and SYDVKM. V was pared by 8 bases and J by 4 bases, with 10 bases of the junction left unmatched. This chain's CDR3 is CASRGSGVGYEQYF. The CDR3 DNA reads as TGTGCCAGCCGAGGTAGCGGGGTCGGGTACGAGCAGTACTTC.

In this sample, this clonotype turned up a few times. The chain has TRBV6-6 and TRBJ2-7, with D possibly TRBD1 on 6 matching bases. This CDR3 is built from 15 residues. Trimming shortened V by 6 bases and J by 0 bases, and 15 bases separated the two germline ends. The germline V gene has CDR1 MNHNY and CDR2 SVGAGI (reference sequence). CDR3 region: CASRREARGSYEQYF. CDR3 DNA: TGTGCCAGCAGACGTGAAGCCAGGGGCTCCTACGAGCAGTACTTC.

Ten or more counts support this clonotype. This sequence joins TRBV12-3 or TRBV12-4 and TRBJ1-2; TRBD1 is a possible D gene (5 bases). The CDR3 sequence is 13 residues long. Trimming left V 6 bases short and J 7 bases short, with 15 bases between. In DNA form, the CDR3 reads TGTGCCAGCAGCCCACAGGCCCTTCCTGGCTACACCTTC. Protein: CASSPQALPGYTF.

This clonotype has only a few counts. V usage is TRBV5-4 and J usage is TRBJ2-3; D not certain. The CDR3 spans 12 residues. Germline V gives CDR1 SGHNT, CDR2 YYREEE (reference sequence). The V gene lost 0 bases and the J gene lost 8 bases, with 7 bases spanning the gap. CDR3 amino acids: CASSLDVGTQYF. CDR3 DNA: TGTGCCAGCAGCTTGGACGTCGGTACGCAGTATTTT.

This clonotype has a handful of counts. The chain couples TRBV7-6 to TRBJ1-1, with D perhaps TRBD1 (5 bases). The CDR3 consists of 15 residues. V lost 2 bases to trimming and J lost 5 bases, with 15 bases between them. The germline V gene has CDR1 SGHVS and CDR2 FNYEAQ. The CDR3 nucleotides read TGTGCCAGCAGCTTATTTGCGGGGGATTTTACTGAAGCTTTCTTT. This gives the protein CASSLFAGDFTEAFF.

The genes are TRBV20-1 and TRBJ1-6, with D perhaps matching TRBD1 (5 bases). Deletions cut 1 base from V and 8 bases from J, with 9 bases between. The CDR3 has 13 amino acids. Looked up from germline, CDR1 is DFQATT and CDR2 is SNEGSKA (reference sequence). The CDR3 loop reads CSARGQGDSPLHF. CDR3 DNA: TGCAGTGCTAGAGGTCAGGGCGATTCACCCCTCCACTTT.

This clonotype was seen more than once but under ten times. The rearrangement uses TRBV12-3 or TRBV12-4 and TRBJ2-3, with 9 nucleotides matching TRBD1. The J segment lost 6 bases and the V segment lost 4 bases, leaving 14 bases of the junction unmatched. The CDR3 spans 17 residues. CDR3: CASSSSGTGPPVDTQYF. CDR3 nucleotide sequence: TGTGCCAGCAGTTCTTCCGGGACAGGGCCCCCCGTGGATACGCAGTATTTT.

This clonotype was counted a few times. As DNA, the CDR3 is TGTGCCAGCTCACCATCCAACCTCTACGAGCAGTACTTC. Translated: CASSPSNLYEQYF. This rearrangement joins TRBV18 to TRBJ2-7; D unclear. This CDR3 contains 13 residues. The germline V and J ends were trimmed by 2 bases and 3 bases, with 8 bases remaining between them. The germline V gene encodes CDR1 KGHSH and CDR2 LQKENI.

This clonotype was observed at least ten times. V usage is TRBV7-2 and J usage is TRBJ2-7; the D is unclear. V was trimmed by 5 bases and J by 5 bases, leaving 10 bases between them. This CDR3 has 12 amino acids. Germline CDR1 SGHTA, CDR2 FQGNSA. The CDR3 region has the DNA TGTGCCAGCAGCCCGATAGTCGACGAGCAGTACTTC. This encodes CASSPIVDEQYF. The variable domain in full, completed from reference TRBV7-2 and TRBJ2-7, reads GAGVSQSPSNKVTEKGKDVELRCDPISGHTALYWYRQSLGQGLEFLIYFQGNSAPDKSGLPSDRFSAERTGGSVSTLTIQRTQQEDSAVYLCASSPIVDEQYFGPGTRLTVT.

V is TRBV3-1 and J is TRBJ2-7, with 8 bases lining up with TRBD2. Germline CDR1 LGHDT, CDR2 YNNKEL (reference sequence). The CDR3 is made up of 16 amino acids. V shed 4 bases, J shed 0 bases, and the junction held 8 bases outside the gene matches. The CDR3 sequence: CASSLSLAGSSYEQYF. CDR3 nucleotide sequence: TGTGCCAGCAGCCTGTCATTAGCGGGGTCCTCCTACGAGCAGTACTTC.